The text below deals with one T cell receptor beta chain. The antigen is undetermined. TCRB transcripts that were expressed got sequenced, as all of the isolated RNA had been reverse transcribed. Sequencing used immunoSEQ multiplex PCR; TCRdb keeps in-frame clones, though not all of them. The sample holds about 130,000 clones, 7.5% to 9.5% seen once. V gave up 5 bases and J gave up 2 bases; unmatched junction bases: 8. Per germline, CDR1 SGHTA and CDR2 FQGNSA. This CDR3 contains 15 residues. This entry belongs to a study of beta chain features in type 1 diabetes. General study findings and limits: In the patient group, naive, central memory and Treg TCRB repertoires seemed more alike than in the healthy donor group. Still unanswered here is whether HLA type influences TCRB rearrangement. TCRB CDR3s were moderately but significantly shorter in Type 1 diabetes patients in all four CD4+ subsets.

On average, the one heparinised blood draw given by each donor was approximately 120 mL. A sort by CD45RO/CCR7/CD25/CD127/CD95/CD27 yielded CD4+ naive, central memory, regulatory and stem cell-like memory cells. The sequenced material came from central memory CD4+ T cells from blood. The chain links TRBV7-2 to TRBJ1-2; 7 positions match TRBD1. This clonotype was obtained from a man under 40 with type 1 diabetes. CDR3 sequence: CASSPVSGGNYGYTF. Here the CDR3 DNA reads TGTGCCAGCAGCCCCGTATCAGGGGGGAACTATGGCTACACCTTC.